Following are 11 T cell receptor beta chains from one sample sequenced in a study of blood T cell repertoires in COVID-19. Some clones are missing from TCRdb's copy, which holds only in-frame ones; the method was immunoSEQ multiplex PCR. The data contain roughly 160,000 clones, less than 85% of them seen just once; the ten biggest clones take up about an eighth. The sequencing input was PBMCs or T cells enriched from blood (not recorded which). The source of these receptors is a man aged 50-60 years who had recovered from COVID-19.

The CDR3 coding sequence is TGTGCCAGCAGCGCACTACAGGATCAGCCCCAGCATTTT. This translates into CASSALQDQPQHF. The chain is built from TRBV9 and TRBJ1-5; a weak D match, TRBD1 (5 bases). Germline V gives CDR1 SGDLS, CDR2 YYNGEE. V lost 3 bases, J lost 5 bases, and 9 bases lay in between. The CDR3 contains 13 residues.

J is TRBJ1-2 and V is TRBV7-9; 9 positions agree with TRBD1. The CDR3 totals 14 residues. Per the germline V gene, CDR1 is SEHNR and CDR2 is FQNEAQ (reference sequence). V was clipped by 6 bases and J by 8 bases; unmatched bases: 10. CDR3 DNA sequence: TGTGCCAGCAGGCCCCGGACAGGGGAGGGCGGCTACACCTTC. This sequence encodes CASRPRTGEGGYTF. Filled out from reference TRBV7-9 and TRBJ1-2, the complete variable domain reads DTGVSQNPRHKITKRGQNVTFRCDPISEHNRLYWYRQTLGQGPEFLTYFQNEAQLEKSRLLSDRFSAERPKGSFSTLEIQRTEQGDSAMYLCASRPRTGEGGYTFGSGTRLTVV.

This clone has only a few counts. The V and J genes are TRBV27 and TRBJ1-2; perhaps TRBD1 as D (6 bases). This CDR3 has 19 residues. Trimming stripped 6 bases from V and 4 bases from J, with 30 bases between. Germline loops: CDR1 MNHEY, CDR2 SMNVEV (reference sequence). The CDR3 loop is CASRSVSEGRGELLYGYTF. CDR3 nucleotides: TGTGCCAGCAGGTCCGTTTCGGAAGGGAGGGGGGAGCTACTCTATGGCTACACCTTC.

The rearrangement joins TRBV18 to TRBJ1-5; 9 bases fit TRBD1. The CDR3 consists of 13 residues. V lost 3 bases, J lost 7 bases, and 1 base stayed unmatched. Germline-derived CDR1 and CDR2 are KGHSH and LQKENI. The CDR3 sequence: CASSPTGGQPQHF. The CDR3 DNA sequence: TGTGCCAGCTCACCGACAGGGGGACAGCCCCAGCATTTT. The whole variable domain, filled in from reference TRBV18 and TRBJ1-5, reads NAGVMQNPRHLVRRRGQEARLRCSPMKGHSHVYWYRQLPEEGLKFMVYLQKENIIDESGMPKERFSAEFPKEGPSILRIQQVVRGDSAAYFCASSPTGGQPQHFGDGTRLSIL.

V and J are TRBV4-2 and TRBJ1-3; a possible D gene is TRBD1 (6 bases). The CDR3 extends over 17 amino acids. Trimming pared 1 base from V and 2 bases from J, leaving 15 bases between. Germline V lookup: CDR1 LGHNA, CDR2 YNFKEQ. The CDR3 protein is CASSQVVGRGAGNTIYF. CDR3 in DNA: TGTGCCAGCAGCCAAGTGGTCGGCAGGGGTGCTGGAAACACCATATATTTT.

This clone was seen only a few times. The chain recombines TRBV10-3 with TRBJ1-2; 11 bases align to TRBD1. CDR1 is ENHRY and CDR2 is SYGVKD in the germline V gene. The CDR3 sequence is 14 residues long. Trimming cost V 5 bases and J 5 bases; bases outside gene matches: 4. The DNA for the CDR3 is TGTGCCATCAGTACCGGGACAGGGGGGTATGGCTACACCTTC. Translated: CAISTGTGGYGYTF.

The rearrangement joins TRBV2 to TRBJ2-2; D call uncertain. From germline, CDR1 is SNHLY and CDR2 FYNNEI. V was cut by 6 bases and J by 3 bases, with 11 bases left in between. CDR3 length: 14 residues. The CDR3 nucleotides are TGTGCCAGCAGATCGTGGCTAGACACCGGGGAGCTGTTTTTT. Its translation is CASRSWLDTGELFF.

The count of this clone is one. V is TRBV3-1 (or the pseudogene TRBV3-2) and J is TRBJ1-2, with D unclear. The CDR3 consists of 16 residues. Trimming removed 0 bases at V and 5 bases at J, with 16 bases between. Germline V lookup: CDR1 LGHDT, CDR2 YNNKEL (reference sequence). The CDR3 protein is CASSQEALIGDYGYTF. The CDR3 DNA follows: TGTGCCAGCAGCCAAGAAGCCCTAATCGGGGATTATGGCTACACCTTC.

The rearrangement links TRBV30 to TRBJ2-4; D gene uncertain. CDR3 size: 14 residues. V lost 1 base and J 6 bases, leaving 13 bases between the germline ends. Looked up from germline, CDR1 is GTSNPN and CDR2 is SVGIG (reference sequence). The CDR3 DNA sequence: TGTGCCTGGAGTGCAAGACACGCCCGAAACATTCAGTACTTC. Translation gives CAWSARHARNIQYF.

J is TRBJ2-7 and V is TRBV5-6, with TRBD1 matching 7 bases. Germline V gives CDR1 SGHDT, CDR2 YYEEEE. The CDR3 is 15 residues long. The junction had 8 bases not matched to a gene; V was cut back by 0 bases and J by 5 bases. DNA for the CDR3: TGTGCCAGCAGCTTGGCGCACAGGGGCATGGACGAGCAGTACTTC. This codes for CASSLAHRGMDEQYF. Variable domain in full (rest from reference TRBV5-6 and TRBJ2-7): DAGVTQSPTHLIKTRGQQVTLRCSPKSGHDTVSWYQQALGQGPQFIFQYYEEEERQRGNFPDRFSGHQFPNYSSELNVNALLLGDSALYLCASSLAHRGMDEQYFGPGTRLTVT.

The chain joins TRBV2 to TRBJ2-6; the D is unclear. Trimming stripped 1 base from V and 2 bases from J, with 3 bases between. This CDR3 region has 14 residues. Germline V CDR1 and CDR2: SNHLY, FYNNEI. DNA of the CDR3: TGTGCCAGCAGTGAAGTCGCTGGGGCCAACGTCCTGACTTTC. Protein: CASSEVAGANVLTF.